This is a list of T cell receptor beta chains from one sample in a study of post-analysis software for immune sequencing data. A single record per CDR3 protein comes from TCRdb applying MiXCR to the PCR reads. The top ten hold roughly 4.5% of the sample, which has 750,000 to 950,000 distinct CDR3 sequences, 46% seen once. What was sequenced was blood. The receptors stem from a girl aged 5-17 years with multiple sclerosis. Both conserved end residues are part of each CDR3.

cdr3_aa j_call v_call
CATSRPPPWAGKNIQYF TRBJ2-4 TRBV15
CSVGGTGSSYEQYF TRBJ2-7 TRBV29-1
CASSLGTLTEAFF TRBJ1-1 TRBV4-2
CASSPVGAGGYNEQFF TRBJ2-1 TRBV9
CASQADRASNQPQHF TRBJ1-5 TRBV6-1
CATSREPGASSYEQYF TRBJ2-7 TRBV15
CASSLGTPSYEQYF TRBJ2-7 TRBV12-3/TRBV12-4
CASSLGIGRVYNEQFF TRBJ2-1 TRBV28
CAGNPAGNTDTQYF TRBJ2-3 TRBV2
CSVDVQNTEAFF TRBJ1-1 TRBV29-1
CASSSNRGVSQPQHF TRBJ1-5 TRBV5-6
CSAGGQGPSKDLVEQYF TRBJ2-7 TRBV20-1
CASNPAGTGKEQYF TRBJ2-7 TRBV2
CASSKYHRQNTQYF TRBJ2-3 TRBV6-5
CSALSGLAGVSYNEQFF TRBJ2-1 TRBV20-1
CAISEVGVDGYTF TRBJ1-2 TRBV10-3
CASSQEGLAFF TRBJ2-1 TRBV4-2
CASSYSSSTDTQYF TRBJ2-3 TRBV6-5
CSARGDKEPQETQYF TRBJ2-5 TRBV20-1
CTSSRDFQETQYF TRBJ2-5 TRBV7-7
CASSPSAGKGGAGANVLTF TRBJ2-6 TRBV7-9
CASSQEVTADQPQHF TRBJ1-5 TRBV4-1
CASSAQRGRTDTQYF TRBJ2-3 TRBV6-5
CAISAPGAPANEQFF TRBJ2-1 TRBV10-3
CAGGSSGLAEQFF TRBJ2-1 TRBV6-6
CASSSAQGRMFRANVLTF TRBJ2-6 TRBV27
CASSRTGGDSPLHF TRBJ1-6 TRBV12-3/TRBV12-4
CASSSPGLAGDTQYF TRBJ2-3 TRBV6-5
CASSGDRSSYNEQFF TRBJ2-1 TRBV28
CSAATIAGGPYEQYF TRBJ2-7 TRBV20-1
CSAFPQHRGAPGDTEAFF TRBJ1-1 TRBV20-1
CASSSGPAGGSDTQYF TRBJ2-3 TRBV12-3/TRBV12-4
CASSQDGSYQETQYF TRBJ2-5 TRBV3-1
CASSQDASGPYNEQFF TRBJ2-1 TRBV3-1
CASTQGSLSYEQYF TRBJ2-7 TRBV6-6
CASSLGVGSTDTQYF TRBJ2-3 TRBV12-3/TRBV12-4
CASSQNELAGVRNEQFF TRBJ2-1 TRBV5-8
CASSHGTGGGETQYF TRBJ2-5 TRBV3-1
CSVSVLSSYEQYF TRBJ2-7 TRBV29-1
CSARSGLARGPPRTDTQYF TRBJ2-3 TRBV20-1